This T cell receptor beta chain derives from a study of blood T cell repertoires in COVID-19. The CDR3 spans 14 residues. Germline values: CDR1 LGHDT, CDR2 YNNKEL (reference sequence). J was trimmed by 5 bases and V by 5 bases; bases with no gene match: 7. This clone was seen only once. Data came from immunoSEQ multiplex PCR; TCRdb stores just in-frame clones and leaves some out. The table shows around 97,000 clones, with roughly 90% occurring only once. V gene TRBV3-1 (or the pseudogene TRBV3-2) combines with J gene TRBJ2-7, with 9 bases lining up with TRBD2. This clonotype was obtained from a human donor in a cohort sampled during active COVID-19. Source material: peripheral blood. CDR3 nucleotides: TGTGCCAGCAGCTCGCGGGGGGGCCCCAACGAGCAGTACTTC. Encoded protein: CASSSRGGPNEQYF.